Detailed here is one TCR beta chain. Its antigen is undetermined. This specimen comes from a study of cytomegalovirus exposure and HLA in healthy donors. The study's findings and limits: Among the CMV-associated chains, three were confirmed in vitro as specific for CMV antigens. Most TCR sequences proved rare, with some public TCRs found in many donors. Per a prior analysis, the majority of TCR beta V segments were productive roughly 90% or roughly 30% of the time.

Amplification used 60 Vbeta primers and 13 Jbeta primers. Sequencing used immunoSEQ multiplex PCR; TCRdb keeps in-frame clones, though not all of them. This sample has some 130,000 clones, with about three quarters found just once. Sequences were obtained from PBMCs. The clonotype was recovered from a human donor in good health.

The CDR3 bases are TGTGCCAGCAGCCAATTCGGGTCCTACGAGCAGTACTTC. This sequence encodes CASSQFGSYEQYF. The rearrangement links TRBV13 to TRBJ2-7; D is uncertain. The CDR3 loop spans 13 amino acids. Germline CDR1 PRHDT, CDR2 FYEKMQ (reference sequence). Trimming cost V 5 bases and J 1 base, with 9 bases left between them.